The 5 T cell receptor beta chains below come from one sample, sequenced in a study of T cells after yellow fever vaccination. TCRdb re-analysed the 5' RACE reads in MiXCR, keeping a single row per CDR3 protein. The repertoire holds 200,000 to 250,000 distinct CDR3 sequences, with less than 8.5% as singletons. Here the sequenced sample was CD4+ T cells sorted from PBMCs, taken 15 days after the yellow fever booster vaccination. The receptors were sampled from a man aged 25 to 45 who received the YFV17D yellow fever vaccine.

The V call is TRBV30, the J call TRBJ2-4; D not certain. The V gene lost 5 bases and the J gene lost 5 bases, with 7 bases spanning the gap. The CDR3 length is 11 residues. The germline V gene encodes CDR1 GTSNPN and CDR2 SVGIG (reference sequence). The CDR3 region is CAWGRENIQYF. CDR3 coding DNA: TGTGCCTGGGGACGGGAAAACATTCAGTACTTC. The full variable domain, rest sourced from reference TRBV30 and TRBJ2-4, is SQTIHQWPATLVQPVGSPLSLECTVEGTSNPNLYWYRQAAGRGLQLLFYSVGIGQISSEVPQNLSASRPQDRQFILSSKKLLLSDSGFYLCAWGRENIQYFGAGTRLSVL.

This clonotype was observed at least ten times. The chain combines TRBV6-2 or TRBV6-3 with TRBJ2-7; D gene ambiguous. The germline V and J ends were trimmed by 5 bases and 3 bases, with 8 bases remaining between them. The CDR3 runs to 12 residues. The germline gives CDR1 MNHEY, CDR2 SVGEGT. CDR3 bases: TGTGCCAGCAGTCCGTCGGACTACGAGCAGTACTTC. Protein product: CASSPSDYEQYF.

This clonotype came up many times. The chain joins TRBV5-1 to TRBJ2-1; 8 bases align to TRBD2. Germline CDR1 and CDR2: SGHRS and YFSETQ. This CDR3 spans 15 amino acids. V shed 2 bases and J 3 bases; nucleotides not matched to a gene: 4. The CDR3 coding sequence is TGCGCCAGCAGCTTAGCGGGAGAAGGCTACAATGAGCAGTTCTTC. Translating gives CASSLAGEGYNEQFF.

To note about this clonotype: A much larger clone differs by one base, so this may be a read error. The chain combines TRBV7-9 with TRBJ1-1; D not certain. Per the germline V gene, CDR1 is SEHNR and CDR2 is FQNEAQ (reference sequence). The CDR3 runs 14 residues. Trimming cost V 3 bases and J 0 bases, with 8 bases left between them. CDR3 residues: CASSLVGVNTEAFF. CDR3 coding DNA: TGTGCCAGCAGCTTGGTGGGAGTGAACACTGAAGCTTTCTTT.

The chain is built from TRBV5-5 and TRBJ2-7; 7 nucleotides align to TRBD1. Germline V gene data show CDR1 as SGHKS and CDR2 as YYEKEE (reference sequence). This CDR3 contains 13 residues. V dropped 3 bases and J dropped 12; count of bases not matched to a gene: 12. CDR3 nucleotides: TGTGCCAGCAGCTCTGACAGGGCGGTTCGGTTGTACTTC. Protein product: CASSSDRAVRLYF.